The 10 T cell receptor beta chains given below trace back to one sample, sequenced in a study of blood T cell repertoires in COVID-19. TCRdb keeps only in-frame clones here, not all; method: immunoSEQ multiplex PCR. The sample comprises approximately 400,000 clones, around 87% of which are singletons, and 1% to 1.5% rests with the top ten. Sample: PBMCs or T cells enriched from blood (not recorded which). Receptors originate from a man younger than 40 who had recovered from COVID-19.

The rearrangement links TRBV6-1 to TRBJ2-3, with 11 bases matching TRBD1. This CDR3 is built from 16 residues. Germline CDR1 and CDR2: MNHNS and SASEGT. V trimming: 2 bases; J trimming: 4 bases; junction bases outside the gene matches: 5. The CDR3 DNA sequence: TGTGCCAGCAGTGAATATTGGACAGGGGGCCCAGATACGCAGTATTTT. Translated: CASSEYWTGGPDTQYF.

V is TRBV4-2 and J is TRBJ1-6; D might be TRBD1 (5 bases). CDR3 length: 16 amino acids. V was clipped by 0 bases and J by 9 bases, with 15 bases between them. Germline V gene lookup returns CDR1 LGHNA and CDR2 YNFKEQ. As DNA, the CDR3 is TGTGCCAGCAGCCAAGATAACGGCAGGGTCGTTTCACCCCTCCACTTT. This translates into CASSQDNGRVVSPLHF.

The V call is TRBV25-1, the J call TRBJ1-2; the match to TRBD1 covers 7 bases. Germline CDR1 reads MGHDK; CDR2 reads SYGVNS. J lost 4 bases, V lost 1 base, and 6 bases had no gene match. The CDR3 is 15 residues long. This CDR3 is CASSELNRGPYGYTF. The CDR3 nucleotides are TGTGCCAGCAGTGAATTAAACAGGGGCCCCTATGGCTACACCTTC.

The chain is built from TRBV5-1 and TRBJ1-1, with D perhaps TRBD1 (5 bases). V lost 5 bases to trimming and J lost 0 bases, with 14 bases between them. CDR3 length equals 15 residues. CDR1 and CDR2 (germline): SGHRS, YFSETQ. CDR3 sequence: CASRPQEGLNTEAFF. The CDR3 nucleotides read TGCGCCAGCAGGCCACAGGAGGGGTTGAACACTGAAGCTTTCTTT. The full variable domain, in which reference TRBV5-1 and TRBJ1-1 provide the parts outside the CDR3, is KAGVTQTPRYLIKTRGQQVTLSCSPISGHRSVSWYQQTPGQGLQFLFEYFSETQRNKGNFPGRFSGRQFSNSRSEMNVSTLELGDSALYLCASRPQEGLNTEAFFGQGTRLTVV.

The chain uses TRBV5-1 and TRBJ1-5; a weak D match, TRBD1 (6 bases). The CDR3 is made up of 14 amino acids. The V and J ends lost 0 bases and 4 bases respectively, with 8 bases between them. CDR1 SGHRS and CDR2 YFSETQ come from the germline V gene. The CDR3, as DNA: TGCGCCAGCAGCTTGGGACAGGCGAATCAGCCCCAGCATTTT. Translating it yields CASSLGQANQPQHF.

This clone has only a few counts. V is TRBV7-8 and J is TRBJ1-2; TRBD1 might be the D (5 bases). Germline V gene sequence: CDR1 SGHVS, CDR2 FQNEAQ. The CDR3 spans 11 residues. V lost 6 bases, J lost 7 bases, and 9 bases lay in between. The CDR3 region is CASRGQSGYTF. The CDR3 nucleotides are TGTGCCAGCAGGGGGCAGAGTGGCTACACCTTC.

This clone appeared a single time. This rearrangement joins TRBV7-8 to TRBJ2-5; 8 nucleotides align to TRBD1. CDR3 length: 13 amino acids. Trimming removed 8 bases from V and 4 bases from J; junction bases left unmatched: 6. Germline lookup yields CDR1 SGHVS and CDR2 FQNEAQ. The CDR3 coding sequence is TGTGCCAGCGGTAAACAGGGGGGAGAGACCCAGTACTTC. It yields the protein CASGKQGGETQYF.

The chain couples TRBV19 to TRBJ2-5; 10 nucleotides line up with TRBD2. The CDR3 is 16 amino acids. In germline, CDR1 is LNHDA, CDR2 SQIVND (reference sequence). J was trimmed by 5 bases and V by 3 bases; bases with no gene match: 9. The CDR3 DNA sequence: TGTGCCAGTAGTATGCCCAGCGGGGGGGTTGTGGAGACCCAGTACTTC. It translates to CASSMPSGGVVETQYF.

The chain links TRBV2 to TRBJ1-2; 7 bases are shared with TRBD1. Germline assignment: CDR1 SNHLY and CDR2 FYNNEI. This CDR3 contains 16 residues. Unmatched junction bases numbered 15, after V lost 6 bases and J lost 5 bases. CDR3 amino acids: CASSIVLNRGNYGYTF. The CDR3 DNA reads TGTGCCAGCAGCATAGTATTAAACAGGGGAAATTATGGCTACACCTTC.

The gene calls are TRBV7-9 and TRBJ1-5; D gene unclear. Looked up from germline, CDR1 is SEHNR and CDR2 is FQNEAQ (reference sequence). The CDR3 contains 14 residues. With 5 bases removed from V and 3 bases from J, the gap between germline ends came to 11 bases. CDR3 protein: CASSPDGDNQPQHF. Here the CDR3 DNA reads TGTGCCAGCAGCCCCGACGGAGACAATCAGCCCCAGCATTTT.